The clone carrying this TCR beta chain occurred many times. Its antigen remains unknown. For blood RNA, unsorted whole blood served as the source, and germline DNA was extracted too. These data come from a study of tumor-infiltrating lymphocytes in primary liver carcinoma. Study-wide results and caveats: Bulk unsorted samples prevented comparison of CD4+ and CD8+ repertoires.

TCR beta cDNA was prepared out of roughly 0.5 ug total RNA by means of a constant-region primer. What produced the TCR beta libraries was three nested multiplex PCR rounds using slightly modified ARM-PCR. Researchers ran the first two PCR rounds for ten to eleven cycles each with TRBV1-TRBV30 forward primers and a C-beta reverse primer. Via MiXCR, TCRdb re-called the multiplex PCR reads, giving one row per CDR3 protein. The sample contains about 310,000 distinct CDR3 sequences, about 60% of which appear only once. Germline lookup yields CDR1 LGHNA and CDR2 YNFKEQ. The CDR3 sequence is 16 residues long. V lost 1 base and J 4 bases, leaving 17 bases between the germline ends.

The gene calls are TRBV4-2 and TRBJ2-7; possibly TRBD2 for D (7 bases). The sequenced material came from peripheral blood. This TCR was sampled from a man in his forties with primary liver carcinoma and hepatitis B virus infection. DNA for the CDR3: TGTGCCAGCAGCCAAGGCCCGGGGGGCTCTGGGTACGAGCAGTACTTC. Protein product: CASSQGPGGSGYEQYF.